This T cell receptor (beta chain) comes out of a study of blood T cell repertoires in COVID-19. In the study overall: Donors in the United States, Italy and Spain gave samples during acute or convalescent COVID-19. T cells, B-cell-depleted T cells, or PBMCs provided the cDNA or gDNA that served as material.

Authors' analysis steps: From reference gene primer amplification, estimates of nucleated cell counts were derived. Data came from immunoSEQ multiplex PCR; TCRdb stores just in-frame clones and leaves some out. That table is the source of V, J and clone size, and D and trimming were worked out from the DNA. Among 400,000 to 450,000 clones, approximately 90% were seen once, and the ten largest hold around 12%. The V end lost 5 bases, the J end lost 5 bases, and 21 bases lay between the germline ends. Germline loops: CDR1 SGHAT, CDR2 FQNNGV. This CDR3 is built from 16 residues. Followed over time, Seattle patients had been enrolled while infection was active.

This TCR came from a woman aged 45-60 years with COVID-19, enrolled during active disease. The source material was peripheral blood. The chain has TRBV11-2 and TRBJ2-5; a weak D match, TRBD2 (5 bases). The chain's CDR3 is CASSPPGRGSGETQYF. DNA of the CDR3: TGTGCCAGCAGCCCACCCGGACGGGGATCGGGGGAGACCCAGTACTTC.